The clone carrying this T cell receptor beta chain was detected many times. TCRdb re-derived calls from the RT-PCR reads in MiXCR, one entry per CDR3 protein. The sample carries about 680,000 distinct CDR3 sequences, 13% to 15% recorded once. Per germline, CDR1 WSHSY and CDR2 SAAADI. J was trimmed by 5 bases and V by 2 bases; bases with no gene match: 8. CDR3 length equals 16 residues. The sequencing sample was made of memory CD4+ T cells from blood. V usage is TRBV10-2 and J usage is TRBJ2-5; 10 bases fit TRBD2. The receptor was derived from a female donor in good health, serving as a healthy control. CDR3 amino acids: CASSEPSGSSTETQYF. In DNA, the CDR3 is TGCGCCAGCAGTGAGCCTAGCGGGAGTAGTACGGAGACCCAGTACTTC.